The rows below give T cell receptor beta chains drawn from one sample of a study of graft-versus-host responses after intestinal transplantation. Their antigen targets remain unknown. TCRdb's copy holds only in-frame clones and misses some; the assay was immunoSEQ multiplex PCR. The sample yields some 130,000 clones, 85% to 95% seen once. This specimen was unstimulated CD4+ T cells sorted from spleen or lymph node cells, taken before intestinal transplant. These receptor sequences come from a human donor who received an intestinal transplant. The CDR3 runs from the conserved cysteine through the conserved F or W. The order of the fields is V gene, J gene, D gene, clone size, CDR3 protein, CDR3 DNA. The D gene is left open where the match is weak. Where a row states a size, it is once, few, many or the class of an expanded clone; other rows omit it.

TRBV5-1,TRBJ1-1,.,.,CASSLDRQNTEAFF,TGCGCCAGCAGCTTGGATAGACAGAACACTGAAGCTTTCTTT
TRBV6-5,TRBJ2-3,.,once,CASSYQQADTQYF,TGTGCCAGCAGTTACCAGCAGGCAGATACGCAGTATTTT
TRBV27,TRBJ2-3,.,.,CASSQTSSTDTQYF,TGTGCCAGCAGTCAGACCTCTAGCACAGATACGCAGTATTTT
TRBV6-1,TRBJ2-7,.,.,CASRVGVSYEQYF,TGTGCCAGCAGGGTAGGGGTCTCCTACGAGCAGTACTTC
TRBV5-1,TRBJ2-1,.,.,CASSLASSTGSDEQFF,TGCGCCAGCAGCTTGGCCTCTTCGACCGGGAGTGATGAGCAGTTCTTC
TRBV11-2,TRBJ1-2,TRBD1,.,CASSLEDRAYGYTF,TGTGCCAGCAGCTTAGAAGACAGGGCGTATGGCTACACCTTC
TRBV25-1,TRBJ2-3,.,once,CASSEVVTQYF,TGTGCCAGCAGTGAGGTGGTTACGCAGTATTTT
TRBV18,TRBJ2-7,.,.,CASSSTTSPGFYEQYF,TGTGCCAGCTCATCAACTACTAGCCCTGGGTTCTACGAGCAGTACTTC
TRBV18,TRBJ2-5,.,once,CASSPQAYGETQYF,TGTGCCAGCTCACCACAGGCTTACGGTGAGACCCAGTACTTC
TRBV10-3,TRBJ1-1,.,.,CAIRGSMNTEAFF,TGTGCCATAAGGGGCAGCATGAACACTGAAGCTTTCTTT
TRBV27,TRBJ1-2,.,.,CASSSSQLFNYGYTF,TGTGCCAGCAGTTCCAGTCAGCTATTCAACTATGGCTACACCTTC
TRBV10-1,TRBJ2-1,TRBD2,.,CASSERQGGEFF,TGCGCCAGCAGTGAGCGGCAGGGAGGGGAGTTCTTC
TRBV5-1,TRBJ2-1,TRBD1,.,CASSLEDRDNEQFF,TGCGCCAGCAGCTTGGAGGACAGGGACAATGAGCAGTTCTTC
TRBV7-3,TRBJ2-1,.,.,CASSLSGASYNEQFF,TGTGCCAGCAGCTTAAGCGGGGCCTCCTACAATGAGCAGTTCTTC
TRBV5-1,TRBJ2-1,TRBD1,.,CASSPDRAKFF,TGCGCCAGCAGCCCCGACAGGGCTAAGTTCTTC
TRBV27,TRBJ2-7,.,.,CASQPRALSYEQYF,TGTGCCAGCCAGCCCCGGGCACTCTCCTACGAGCAGTACTTC
TRBV9,TRBJ2-2,.,.,CASSVELSNTGELFF,TGTGCCAGCAGCGTAGAGCTGTCGAACACCGGGGAGCTGTTTTTT
TRBV9,TRBJ1-3,.,.,CASSVAMVESGNTIYF,TGTGCCAGCAGCGTAGCGATGGTCGAATCCGGAAACACCATATATTTT
TRBV15,TRBJ2-5,.,once,CATSPGPGLFQKTQYF,TGTGCCACCAGCCCCGGCCCCGGACTCTTTCAGAAGACCCAGTACTTC
TRBV2,TRBJ1-5,TRBD1,.,CASSPDLPGQKNSNQPQHF,TGTGCCAGCAGTCCAGACTTACCGGGACAGAAGAATAGCAATCAGCCCCAGCATTTT
TRBV18,TRBJ2-7,TRBD1,.,CASSPRTGGDEQYF,TGTGCCAGCTCACCCAGGACAGGGGGAGACGAGCAGTACTTC
TRBV19,TRBJ2-3,TRBD1,once,CASRYSPGTGYADTQYF,TGTGCCAGTAGATACTCTCCGGGGACAGGGTACGCAGATACGCAGTATTTT
TRBV20-1,TRBJ1-1,.,.,CSARSTEAFF,TGCAGTGCGAGAAGCACTGAAGCTTTCTTT
TRBV9,TRBJ2-7,.,.,CASSTGVGEQYF,TGTGCCAGCAGCACCGGGGTGGGCGAGCAGTACTTC
TRBV4-2,TRBJ2-4,.,.,CASSQDAGFRGGAKNIQYF,TGTGCCAGCAGCCAAGATGCGGGATTTAGAGGGGGGGCCAAAAACATTCAGTACTTC
TRBV15,TRBJ2-7,.,.,CATSRGHSGYEQYF,TGTGCCACCAGCAGAGGACATTCTGGGTACGAGCAGTACTTC
TRBV9,TRBJ2-3,.,.,CASSQRATPTDTQYF,TGTGCCAGCAGCCAGCGGGCCACACCGACAGATACGCAGTATTTT
TRBV19,TRBJ1-5,.,.,CASSMDRTGNQPQHF,TGTGCCAGTAGTATGGACAGAACCGGTAATCAGCCCCAGCATTTT
TRBV6-6,TRBJ2-7,.,.,CASSYMGPPTDEQYF,TGTGCCAGCAGTTACATGGGACCCCCTACTGACGAGCAGTACTTC
TRBV5-1,TRBJ2-1,.,.,CASTILGGTYNEQFF,TGCGCCAGCACCATATTGGGGGGAACCTACAATGAGCAGTTCTTC
TRBV5-5,TRBJ1-2,.,.,CASSLATGNYGYTF,TGTGCCAGCAGCTTGGCAACCGGTAACTATGGCTACACCTTC
TRBV6-1,TRBJ2-5,.,.,CASIRRMRVGETQYF,TGTGCCAGCATTAGAAGGATGAGGGTCGGGGAGACCCAGTACTTC
TRBV7-9,TRBJ2-1,.,once,CASSFGGGINEQFF,TGTGCCAGCAGCTTCGGAGGGGGCATCAATGAGCAGTTCTTC
TRBV19,TRBJ1-1,.,.,CASKDSTEAFF,TGTGCCAGTAAGGACAGCACTGAAGCTTTCTTT
TRBV6-5,TRBJ2-7,.,.,CASSYSTSEVSYEQYF,TGTGCCAGCAGTTACTCGACCAGTGAGGTTTCCTACGAGCAGTACTTC
TRBV5-1,TRBJ1-2,.,.,CASSRARGNYGYTF,TGCGCCAGCAGCCGGGCGCGAGGGAACTATGGCTACACCTTC
TRBV6-6,TRBJ1-2,TRBD1,.,CASVSGQGQDYGYTF,TGTGCCAGCGTCTCGGGACAGGGGCAGGACTATGGCTACACCTTC
TRBV25-1,TRBJ2-7,TRBD1,.,CASSRSGGSVYEQYF,TGTGCCAGCAGTCGATCAGGGGGCTCCGTCTACGAGCAGTACTTC
TRBV18,TRBJ2-7,.,.,CASSISSTATYEQYF,TGTGCCAGCTCAATATCCTCCACGGCAACCTACGAGCAGTACTTC
TRBV5-5,TRBJ1-2,.,.,CASSLAIYPRGYTF,TGTGCCAGCAGCTTGGCGATCTATCCCCGGGGCTACACCTTC
TRBV6-6,TRBJ2-7,.,once,CASTSGTPSYEQYF,TGTGCCAGCACTTCCGGGACACCCTCCTACGAGCAGTACTTC